The text below deals with one T cell receptor (beta chain). The sample holds one count of this clone. Which antigen it targets is not known. Base quality data are lacking; no much larger clone is found one base away. Other DNA sequences of this sample code for an identical CDR3. The cohort consisted of more than 650 healthy bone marrow donors. At the time of sampling, all cohort members were nominally healthy, though unrecorded immune exposures were likely present. The donor tested CMV seropositive and was one of the 289 seropositive cohort members. Each donor provided a peripheral blood sample, and peripheral blood mononuclear cells were used for TCR beta sequencing. The Qiagen DNeasy Blood Extraction Kit was used to extract genomic DNA from the blood cell samples. The data were taken from a study of cytomegalovirus exposure and HLA in healthy donors listed by TCRdb under 2017. About the full investigation: According to an earlier analysis of 587 of the donors, 200 million or so T cells yielded 117 million unique TCR beta sequences and about 300 Gb of sequence data. About 280 gigabases of sequencing data and about 92 million unique TCR sequences made up an early release that covered over 550 HLA-typed donors. The aim of the study was to test whether cataloging public T cell receptors could identify signatures of past pathogen exposure. The T cell repertoires of 666 subjects were profiled by immunosequencing and related to cytomegalovirus serostatus. HLA typing covered class I and class II loci at four-digit resolution. The number of donors typed differed by locus, with 629-630 for A, B, C, DRB1 and DQB1, around 500 for DQA1, 600 to 610 for DPA1, and 400 to 490 for DPB1. An earlier analysis of some 500 of the donors applied high-throughput TCR beta sequencing to assess whether each TCR beta V gene segment acted as functional or pseudogenic. Of the roughly 400 genotyped donors, 65% to 90% were placed in the genetic ancestry cluster associated with self-reported Caucasian donors. Along with the roughly 670-subject first cohort, a separate validation cohort of over a hundred different subjects was used. Genome-wide SNP genotypes for about three fifths of the roughly 670 donors were used in a later genetic analysis, which treated that subset as a discovery cohort. In a later analysis, previously published TCR beta repertoires from about 670 donors were re-analyzed and high-resolution HLA genotyping was added so that TCR occurrence patterns could be studied. All discovery cohort repertoires had been generated using a single sequencing platform. On average, about 200,000 unique TCR beta nucleotide sequences were sequenced per donor among 398 genotyped donors of the cohort, with roughly 19% of those sequences being non-productive. Four or five DR-DQ haplotypes were handled as single units for association and clustering because linkage in the cohort was strong. Donor age, sex, ethnicity and CMV serostatus were compiled alongside the repertoire data. To predict cytomegalovirus infection status, the study brought together high-throughput TCR immunosequencing, statistical association of individual TCRs with disease status, and machine learning. Rather than using new phenotypic data, the later analysis identified candidate immune exposures from TCR beta sequences and from how often those sequences occurred across donors.

The library was made by the immunoSEQ multiplex PCR assay. For the multiplex PCR, a mixture combining 60 forward primers for TCR Vbeta segments and 13 reverse primers for TCR Jbeta segments was used. The CDR3 region of rearranged TCR beta genes was amplified from genomic DNA by a multiplex PCR assay. The Illumina HiSeq System was used to sequence the amplified TCR beta libraries as 87-base-pair reads. As for how the authors treated the data: Across the roughly 670 repertoires, a later analysis counted roughly 77 million unique TCR beta chains, 8.5 million to 12 million of which were shared by at least two donors. A nearest-neighbor algorithm error-corrected the raw reads and collapsed the reads into unique sequences, merging closely related sequences to remove PCR and sequencing errors. Alignment of CDR3 sequences to IMGT reference sequences was used to assign V, D and J gene segments. For a sequence to be retained, a match of at least six nucleotides to both a V gene segment and a J gene segment was required. A rearrangement counted as productive if the CDR3 had no stop codons and remained in frame with V and J, and every other rearrangement counted as non-productive. CDR3 was defined according to IMGT convention as the region running from the second conserved V-encoded cysteine to the conserved J-encoded phenylalanine. Sequences without an unambiguous match to a single V gene segment were excluded from the earlier analysis of approximately 600 of the donors. An earlier analysis of roughly 590 of the donors called V segments functional above 56.7% productive rearrangements and segregating when the between-donor standard deviation exceeded 5%. To diagnose cytomegalovirus status from the catalog of TCR beta chain sequences, a statistical classification framework was built. In a later analysis, TCR nucleotide sequences were compared against IMGT/GENE-DB human TR gene sequences so that V and J genes could be assigned. In a later analysis, CDR3 sequences and most-parsimonious VDJ recombination scenarios were assigned using the TCRdist pipeline. In a later analysis, each TCR beta chain was defined by its CDR3 amino acid sequence together with its V-gene family, and reads lacking a unique V-gene family were excluded. To address suspected cross-contamination and a sequencing artifact, a later analysis removed some 620 highly shared, low-generation-probability nucleotide sequences. In a later analysis, a clonal expansion index was calculated for each public chain from normalized within-repertoire ranks of inferred template counts. A later analysis computed generation probabilities with a VDJ recombination model fitted to out-of-frame rearrangements, and checked the results against IGoR. In a later analysis, TCR-TCR, TCR-HLA and TCR-CMV co-occurrence was scored with hypergeometric tests, and a repertoire-size bias correction was applied to TCR pairs. In a later analysis, false discovery rates were estimated by permuting HLA or CMV assignments 20 times. In a later analysis, co-occurring TCRs were grouped using DBSCAN, with TCRdist sequence similarity added in when clustering inside HLA-allele-positive subsets. For co-occurrence clustering, repertoires with fewer than 30,000 or more than 120,000 public chains were excluded, along with 4 to 6 repertoires with anomalous nucleotide sharing. As stored in TCRdb, this immuneACCESS dataset retains in-frame rearrangements with V and J assigned. A fraction of the clones does not appear; measured against another copy, unresolved V genes explain less than half of the discrepancy, and the remainder lacks a known reason. The V and J calls and clone size are taken from that table; D and trimming were inferred from the DNA. The sample table holds 200,000 to 250,000 clones, of which 82% were seen once. The ten largest clones take up around 5% of the sample.

For CDR1 and CDR2, the germline V gene lists LGHNA and YNFKEQ. Trimming at the junction amounts to 4 bases on V and 5 bases on J, and the germline ends lie 11 bases apart. The CDR3, from cysteine to phenylalanine, totals 13 residues. Of all the DNA, just the CDR3 is kept, 39 bases in frame from base 1. What the work shows at the level of the full study, not this receptor alone: According to a later analysis, most CMV-associated TCR beta chains appeared to be HLA-restricted, and the HLA associations seemed to be driven largely by CMV exposure. In a later analysis, the rate of TCR association differed among HLA loci, with DRB1 alleles having the most associated TCRs and HLA-C alleles having the fewest. About 15 rarely observed V segments, including chromosome 9 orphons, were excluded from the earlier analysis of approximately 600 of the donors because counts were too low. In a later analysis, about 17,000 TCR beta sequences were associated with specific HLA alleles at a false discovery rate of 0.05. The classifier was reported to diagnose cytomegalovirus status with high specificity and sensitivity in both the original and validation cohorts. An earlier analysis of 587 of the donors showed that most TCR beta V segments appeared in productive rearrangements either about 87% or about 30% of the time, which broadly matched IMGT annotations. A cluster of highly shared sequence variants was judged likely to represent a technical artifact of the sequencing pipeline. In a later analysis, HLA-associated TCR beta chains were found to be more clonally expanded and to have lower generation probabilities than equally common non-associated chains. The presence/absence analyses assumed that sequencing depth was roughly uniform across donors, and that assumption may not be true. In vitro tests confirmed that three of the cytomegalovirus-associated TCR beta chains recognize cytomegalovirus antigens. Because HLA typing was unavailable for some donors at each locus, only the typed subset was used in association tests. Compared with the 666-donor mean, donors in an Asian-associated ancestry cluster had fewer N-insertions in productive TCRs, according to a later genetic analysis. Assigning TCR associations to individual alleles was difficult when HLA alleles, especially DR and DQ, strongly co-occurred. The study gave a list of about 160 TCR beta chains associated with cytomegalovirus. The cohort was sequenced for TCR beta chains only, and without alpha or paired-chain data the features that could be detected were limited. Some IMGT-functional V segments, including TRBV6-2 and TRBV6-3, could not be told apart with the 87-base-pair reads, so those segments were excluded. While some public TCRs were present in many individuals, most TCR sequences turned up only very rarely across donors. According to a later analysis, parvovirus B19, influenza, CMV and Epstein-Barr virus appeared linked to several top co-occurrence clusters. V-gene and J-gene trimming of TCR beta chains was associated with a missense DCLRE1C variant in a later genetic analysis, and the association was replicated in an independent cohort. CMV serostatus was the only immune exposure information available for the cohort. According to the authors, the approach could potentially be generalized to other disease states and immunological phenotypes. A further reported finding was that TCR beta sequences accurately predicted the HLA-A and HLA-B alleles for most subjects in the first cohort. Correlated functional status among segregating V segments might be attributable to linkage disequilibrium, but an unknown experimental factor could not be ruled out.

Here the chain combines TRBV4-2 and TRBJ1-2; the D gene cannot be resolved reliably. Specimen: PBMCs. The clonotype originates from a woman in her thirties or forties in good health and CMV-seropositive. The CDR3 in this case is CASSPVGGYGYTF. The bases read TGTGCCAGCAGCCCGGTCGGCGGGTATGGCTACACCTTC.